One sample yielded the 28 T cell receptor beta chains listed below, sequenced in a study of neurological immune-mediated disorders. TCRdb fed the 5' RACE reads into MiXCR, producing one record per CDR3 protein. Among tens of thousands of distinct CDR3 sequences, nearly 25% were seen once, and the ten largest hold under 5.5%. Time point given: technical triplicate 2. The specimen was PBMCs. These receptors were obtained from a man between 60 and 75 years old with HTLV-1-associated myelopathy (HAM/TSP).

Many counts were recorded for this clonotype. The CDR3 region is CASSFLPKLATNEKLFF. The CDR3, as DNA: TGTGCCAGCAGCTTCTTGCCTAAACTAGCAACTAATGAAAAACTGTTTTTT. The rearrangement links TRBV7-8 to TRBJ1-4; no clear D gene. V dropped 3 bases and J dropped 0 bases, with 14 bases sitting between them. In germline, CDR1 is SGHVS, CDR2 FQNEAQ. The CDR3 consists of 17 residues.

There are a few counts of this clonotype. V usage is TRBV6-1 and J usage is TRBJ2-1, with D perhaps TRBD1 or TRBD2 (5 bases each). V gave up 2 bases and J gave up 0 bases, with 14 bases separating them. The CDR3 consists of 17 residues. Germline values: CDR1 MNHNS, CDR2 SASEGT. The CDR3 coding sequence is TGTGCCAGCAGTGAAACACTAGGGGCCCCCTCCTACAATGAGCAGTTCTTC. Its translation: CASSETLGAPSYNEQFF.

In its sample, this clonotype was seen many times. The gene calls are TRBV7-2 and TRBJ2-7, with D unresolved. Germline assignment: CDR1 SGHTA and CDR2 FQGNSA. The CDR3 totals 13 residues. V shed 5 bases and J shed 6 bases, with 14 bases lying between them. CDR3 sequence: CASSPSVGLEQYF. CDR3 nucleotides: TGTGCCAGCAGCCCCTCGGTAGGTCTCGAGCAGTACTTC. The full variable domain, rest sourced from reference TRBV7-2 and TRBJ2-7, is GAGVSQSPSNKVTEKGKDVELRCDPISGHTALYWYRQSLGQGLEFLIYFQGNSAPDKSGLPSDRFSAERTGGSVSTLTIQRTQQEDSAVYLCASSPSVGLEQYFGPGTRLTVT.

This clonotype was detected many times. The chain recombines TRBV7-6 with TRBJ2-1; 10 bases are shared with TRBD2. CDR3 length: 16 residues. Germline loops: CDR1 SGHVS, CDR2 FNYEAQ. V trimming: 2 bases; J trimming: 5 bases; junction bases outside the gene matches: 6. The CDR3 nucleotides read TGTGCCAGCAGCTTAAGAGCGGGAGGGCCAAACAATGAGCAGTTCTTC. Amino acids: CASSLRAGGPNNEQFF.

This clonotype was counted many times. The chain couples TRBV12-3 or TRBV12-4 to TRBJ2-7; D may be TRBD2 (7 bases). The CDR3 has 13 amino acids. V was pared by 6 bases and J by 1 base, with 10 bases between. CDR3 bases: TGTGCCAGCAGCGGGGGGCTTTCCTACGAGCAGTACTTC. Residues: CASSGGLSYEQYF.

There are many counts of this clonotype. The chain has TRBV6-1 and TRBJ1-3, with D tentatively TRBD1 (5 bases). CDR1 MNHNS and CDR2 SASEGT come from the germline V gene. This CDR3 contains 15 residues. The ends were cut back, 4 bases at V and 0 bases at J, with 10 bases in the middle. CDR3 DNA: TGTGCCAGCAGTGTATGGGGGAGCTCTGGAAACACCATATATTTT. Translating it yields CASSVWGSSGNTIYF.

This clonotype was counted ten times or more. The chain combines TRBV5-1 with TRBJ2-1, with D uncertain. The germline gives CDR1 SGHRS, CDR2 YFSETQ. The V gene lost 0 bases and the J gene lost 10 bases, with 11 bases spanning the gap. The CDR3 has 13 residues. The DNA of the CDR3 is TGCGCCAGCAGCTTGGGGCAGCCCGGGGAGCAGTTCTTC. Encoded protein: CASSLGQPGEQFF.

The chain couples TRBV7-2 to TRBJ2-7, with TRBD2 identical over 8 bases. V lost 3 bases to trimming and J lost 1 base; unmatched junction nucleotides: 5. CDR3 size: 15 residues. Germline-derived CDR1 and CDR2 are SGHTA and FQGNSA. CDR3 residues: CASSLTSVSSYEQYF. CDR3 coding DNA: TGTGCCAGCAGCTTGACTAGCGTATCGTCCTACGAGCAGTACTTC.

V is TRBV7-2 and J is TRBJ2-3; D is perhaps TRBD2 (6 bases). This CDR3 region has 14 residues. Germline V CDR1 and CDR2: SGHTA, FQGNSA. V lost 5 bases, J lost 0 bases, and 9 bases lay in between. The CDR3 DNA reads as TGTGCCAGCAGCAGACTAGGGAGCACAGATACGCAGTATTTT. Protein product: CASSRLGSTDTQYF.

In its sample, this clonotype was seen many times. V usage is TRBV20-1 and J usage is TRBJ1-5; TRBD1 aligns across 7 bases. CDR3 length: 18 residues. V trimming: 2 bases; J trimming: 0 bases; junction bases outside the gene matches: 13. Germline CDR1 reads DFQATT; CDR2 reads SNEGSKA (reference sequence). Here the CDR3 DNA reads TGCAGTGCTAGACCATTTTGGGTGCAGGGGGTTAGCAATCAGCCCCAGCATTTT. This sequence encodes CSARPFWVQGVSNQPQHF.

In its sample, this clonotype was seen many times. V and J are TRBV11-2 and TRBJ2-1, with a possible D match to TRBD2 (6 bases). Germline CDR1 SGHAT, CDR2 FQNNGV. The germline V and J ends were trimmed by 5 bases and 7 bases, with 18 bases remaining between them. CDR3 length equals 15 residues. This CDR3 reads CASSLRDSYWNEQFF. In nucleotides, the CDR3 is TGTGCCAGCAGCCTTCGGGACTCCTATTGGAATGAGCAGTTCTTC.

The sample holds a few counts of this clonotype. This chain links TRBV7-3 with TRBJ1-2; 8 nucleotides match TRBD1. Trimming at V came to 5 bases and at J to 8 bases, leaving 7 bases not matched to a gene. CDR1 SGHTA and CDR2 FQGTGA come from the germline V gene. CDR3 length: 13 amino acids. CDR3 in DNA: TGTGCCAGCAGCCAAACAGGGGGGGGCGGCTACACCTTC. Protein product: CASSQTGGGGYTF.

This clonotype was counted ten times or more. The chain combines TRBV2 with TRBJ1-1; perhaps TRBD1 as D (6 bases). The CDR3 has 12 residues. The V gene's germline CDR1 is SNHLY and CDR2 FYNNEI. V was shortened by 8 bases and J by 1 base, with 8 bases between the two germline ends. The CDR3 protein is CASGGQNTEAFF. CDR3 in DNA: TGTGCCAGCGGGGGACAGAACACTGAAGCTTTCTTT.

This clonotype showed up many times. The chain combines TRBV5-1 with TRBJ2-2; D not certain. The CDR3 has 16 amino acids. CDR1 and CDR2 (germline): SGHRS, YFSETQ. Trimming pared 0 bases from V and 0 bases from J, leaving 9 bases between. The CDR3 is CASSLEGRSNTGELFF. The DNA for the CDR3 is TGCGCCAGCAGCTTGGAGGGCCGTTCGAACACCGGGGAGCTGTTTTTT. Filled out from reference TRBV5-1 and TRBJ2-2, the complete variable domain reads KAGVTQTPRYLIKTRGQQVTLSCSPISGHRSVSWYQQTPGQGLQFLFEYFSETQRNKGNFPGRFSGRQFSNSRSEMNVSTLELGDSALYLCASSLEGRSNTGELFFGEGSRLTVL.

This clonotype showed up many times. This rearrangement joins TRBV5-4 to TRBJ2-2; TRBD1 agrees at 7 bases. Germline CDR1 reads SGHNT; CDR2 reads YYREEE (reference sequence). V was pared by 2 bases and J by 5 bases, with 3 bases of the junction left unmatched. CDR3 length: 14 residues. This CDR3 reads CASSLRQGTGELFF. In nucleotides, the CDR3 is TGTGCCAGCAGCTTACGACAGGGTACCGGGGAGCTGTTTTTT.

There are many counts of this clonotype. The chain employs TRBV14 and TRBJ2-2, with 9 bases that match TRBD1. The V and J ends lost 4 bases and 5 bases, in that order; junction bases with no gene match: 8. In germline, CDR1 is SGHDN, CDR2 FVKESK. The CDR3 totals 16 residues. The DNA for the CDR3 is TGTGCCAGCAGCCTCTTACAGGGGGCTCGGACCGGGGAGCTGTTTTTT. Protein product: CASSLLQGARTGELFF.

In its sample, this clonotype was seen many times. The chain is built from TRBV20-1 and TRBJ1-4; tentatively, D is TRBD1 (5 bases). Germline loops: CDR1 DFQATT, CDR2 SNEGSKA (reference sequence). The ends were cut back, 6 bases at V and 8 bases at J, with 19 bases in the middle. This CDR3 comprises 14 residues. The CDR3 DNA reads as TGCAGTGCGGGGGGGAGCGAGGAAGGAGAAAAACTGTTTTTT. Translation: CSAGGSEEGEKLFF.

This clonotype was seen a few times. CDR3 nucleotides: TGTGCCAGCAGCGCTACCGTGATGAACACTGAAGCTTTCTTT. Translated: CASSATVMNTEAFF. The rearrangement uses TRBV4-2 and TRBJ1-1; no clear D gene. The CDR3 has 14 residues. Trimming removed 5 bases at V and 0 bases at J, with 10 bases between. Germline loops: CDR1 LGHNA, CDR2 YNFKEQ.

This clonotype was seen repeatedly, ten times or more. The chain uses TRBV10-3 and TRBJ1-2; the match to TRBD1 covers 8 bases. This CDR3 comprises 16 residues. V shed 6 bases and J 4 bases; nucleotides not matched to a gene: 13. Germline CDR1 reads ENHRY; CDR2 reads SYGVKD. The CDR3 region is CAIRQSQGAEGYGYTF. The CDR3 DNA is TGTGCCATCAGGCAATCGCAGGGGGCGGAAGGCTATGGCTACACCTTC.

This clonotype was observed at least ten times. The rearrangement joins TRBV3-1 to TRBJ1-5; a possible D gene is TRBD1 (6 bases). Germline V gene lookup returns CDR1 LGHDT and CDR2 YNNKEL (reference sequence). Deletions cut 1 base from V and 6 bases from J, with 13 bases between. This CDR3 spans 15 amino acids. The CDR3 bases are TGTGCCAGCAGCCAAGGGTCAGGGGCGTTTCAGCCCCAGCATTTT. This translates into CASSQGSGAFQPQHF.

In DNA, the CDR3 is TGTGCCAGCAGTTTAACGAGTCCCCCCTACGAGCAGTACTTC. It translates to CASSLTSPPYEQYF. This chain joins TRBV27 and TRBJ2-7; D gene ambiguous. In germline, CDR1 is MNHEY, CDR2 SMNVEV (reference sequence). The CDR3 contains 14 residues. The V gene lost 2 bases and the J gene lost 2 bases, with 10 bases spanning the gap.

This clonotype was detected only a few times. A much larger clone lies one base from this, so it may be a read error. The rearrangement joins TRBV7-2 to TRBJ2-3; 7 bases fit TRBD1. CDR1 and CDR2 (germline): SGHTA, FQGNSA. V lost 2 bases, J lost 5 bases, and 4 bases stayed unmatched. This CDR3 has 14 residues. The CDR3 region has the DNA TGTGCCAGCAGCTTACAGGGGGTTGTAGATACGCAGTATTTT. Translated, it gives CASSLQGVVDTQYF.

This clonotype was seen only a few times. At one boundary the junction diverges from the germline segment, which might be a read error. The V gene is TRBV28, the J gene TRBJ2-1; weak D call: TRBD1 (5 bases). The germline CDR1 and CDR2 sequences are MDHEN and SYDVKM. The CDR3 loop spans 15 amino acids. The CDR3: CVSSFRGTRMNEQFF. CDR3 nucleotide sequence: TGTGTCAGCAGTTTTAGGGGTACTCGGATGAATGAGCAGTTCTTC.

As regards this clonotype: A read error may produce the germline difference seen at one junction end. In DNA form, the CDR3 reads TGTGCCATCAGCTTAGTGGGAGCGGAGACCCAGTACTTC. This gives the protein CAISLVGAETQYF. The rearrangement uses TRBV7-9 and TRBJ2-5; TRBD2 might be the D (5 bases). The CDR3 loop spans 13 amino acids. CDR1 and CDR2 from the germline V gene are SEHNR and FQNEAQ (reference sequence).

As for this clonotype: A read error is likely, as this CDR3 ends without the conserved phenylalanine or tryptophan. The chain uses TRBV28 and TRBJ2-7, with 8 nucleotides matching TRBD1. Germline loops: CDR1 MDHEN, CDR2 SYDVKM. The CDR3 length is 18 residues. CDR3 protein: CVSSLGTGGRLALYEQYS. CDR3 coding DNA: TGTGTCAGCAGCCTTGGGACAGGCGGTCGACTCGCCCTCTACGAGCAGTACTCC.

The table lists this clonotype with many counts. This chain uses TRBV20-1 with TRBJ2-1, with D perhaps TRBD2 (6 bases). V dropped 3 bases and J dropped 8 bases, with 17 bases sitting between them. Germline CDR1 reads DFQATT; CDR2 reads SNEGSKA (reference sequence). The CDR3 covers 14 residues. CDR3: CSASDREPSDEQFF. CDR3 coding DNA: TGCAGTGCTAGTGACCGGGAGCCCTCCGATGAGCAGTTCTTC.

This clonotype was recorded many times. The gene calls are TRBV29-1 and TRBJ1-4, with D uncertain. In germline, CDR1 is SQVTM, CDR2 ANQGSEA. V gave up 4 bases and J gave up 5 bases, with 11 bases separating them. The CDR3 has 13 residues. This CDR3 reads CSVGGQRNEKLFF. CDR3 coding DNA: TGCAGCGTTGGTGGGCAACGGAATGAAAAACTGTTTTTT.

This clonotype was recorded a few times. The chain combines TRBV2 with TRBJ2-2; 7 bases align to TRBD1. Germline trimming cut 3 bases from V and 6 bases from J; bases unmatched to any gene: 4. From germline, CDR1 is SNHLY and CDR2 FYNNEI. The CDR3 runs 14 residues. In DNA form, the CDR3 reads TGTGCCAGCAGTGACAAACAGGGGTCCGGGGAGCTGTTTTTT. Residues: CASSDKQGSGELFF.